The sequence of this T cell receptor (beta chain) was determined in a study of cytomegalovirus exposure and HLA in healthy donors. Study results and caveats: Among the sequence variants, a highly shared cluster was likely an artifact of sequencing. Cytomegalovirus status, reportedly, was diagnosed with high specificity and sensitivity by the classifier. About 87% or about 30% of the time was how often most TCR beta V segments were productive, according to an earlier analysis. Several of the most significant clusters appeared linked to common viral pathogens, based on a later analysis.

The PCR made use of 60 Vbeta and 13 Jbeta primers. The data were produced by immunoSEQ multiplex PCR, yet TCRdb's version contains in-frame clones alone and is incomplete. There are more than 110,000 clones in the sample; roughly three quarters occur only once, and under 4.5% lies in the top ten. A word on this clone: Its antigen is unknown.

Sequenced sample: PBMCs. The sequence came from a man between 18 and 29 years old in good health and CMV-seronegative.

As DNA, the CDR3 is TGTGCCAGTAGGGGCCAGGGAGGTTCCTACGAGCAGTACTTC. Translation gives CASRGQGGSYEQYF. The V and J genes are TRBV19 and TRBJ2-7; tentatively, D is TRBD2 (6 bases). CDR1 is LNHDA, CDR2 SQIVND, per germline (reference sequence). Trimming shortened V by 6 bases and J by 1 base, and 13 bases separated the two germline ends. The CDR3 covers 14 residues.